This is a list of T cell receptor beta chains from one sample in a study of T cells after yellow fever vaccination. TCRdb reanalysed the 5' RACE reads using MiXCR and keeps one entry per CDR3 protein. The sample carries around 500,000 distinct CDR3 sequences, just over 20% recorded once. The source material was PBMCs, sampled roughly 20 days after the first yellow fever vaccination. These TCRs come from a man aged 18 to 29 who received the YFV17D yellow fever vaccine. The CDR3 runs from the conserved cysteine through the conserved F or W. D genes are given only for firm matches. Clone size is not always given. Where it is, it says once, few, many or a class for expanded clones.

TRBJ2-3	-	TRBV24-1	-	CATSVTDTQYF	TGTGCCACCAGTGTTACAGATACGCAGTATTTT
TRBJ2-4	-	TRBV20-1	TRBD2	CSARVRGGQAHLAKNIQYF	TGCAGTGCTAGAGTCCGCGGGGGGCAAGCCCATCTAGCCAAAAACATTCAGTACTTC
TRBJ2-3	few	TRBV14	-	CASRRAVSSTDTQYF	TGTGCCAGCAGGCGAGCGGTGTCTAGCACAGATACGCAGTATTTT
TRBJ1-6	few	TRBV12-3/TRBV12-4	-	CASSPETLNSPLHF	TGTGCCAGCAGTCCGGAGACACTTAATTCACCCCTCCACTTT
TRBJ1-3	-	TRBV6-5	-	CASSRDYSGNTIYF	TGTGCCAGCAGTAGGGATTACTCTGGAAACACCATATATTTT
TRBJ1-3	-	TRBV5-1	TRBD1	CASSSIGPGGIVGNTIYF	TGCGCCAGCAGCTCGATTGGACCAGGGGGCATTGTTGGAAACACCATATATTTT
TRBJ2-5	-	TRBV5-1	-	CASSWAGTHEETQYF	TGCGCCAGCAGCTGGGCCGGGACACATGAAGAGACCCAGTACTTC
TRBJ2-3	-	TRBV10-3	-	CAISGGAGTDTQYF	TGTGCCATCAGTGGGGGCGCGGGCACAGATACGCAGTATTTT
TRBJ2-1	-	TRBV12-3/TRBV12-4	-	CASRSEGYYNEQFF	TGTGCCAGCAGGTCCGAGGGGTACTACAATGAGCAGTTCTTC
TRBJ2-2	-	TRBV15	-	CATSSRRDTGELFF	TGTGCCACCAGCAGTAGAAGGGACACCGGGGAGCTGTTTTTT
TRBJ1-5	few	TRBV5-5	-	CASTLDLGLSPQHF	TGTGCCAGCACCTTGGACCTGGGATTATCGCCCCAGCATTTT
TRBJ1-4	-	TRBV12-3/TRBV12-4	TRBD1	CASSLYRGASEKLFF	TGTGCCAGCAGTTTGTACAGGGGGGCAAGCGAAAAACTGTTTTTT
TRBJ2-2	few	TRBV12-3/TRBV12-4	-	CASSFKWAGELFF	TGTGCCAGCAGTTTCAAGTGGGCCGGGGAGCTGTTTTTT
TRBJ2-5	-	TRBV7-9	-	CASSQRRETLYF	TGTGCCAGCAGTCAAAGGAGGGAGACCCTGTACTTC
TRBJ2-3	many	TRBV5-1	-	CASSLGVQGDTQYF	TGCGCCAGCAGCTTGGGTGTGCAAGGAGATACGCAGTATTTT
TRBJ2-4	-	TRBV4-2	-	CASSQELAKNIPYF	TGTGCCAGCAGCCAAGAACTAGCCAAAAACATTCCGTACTTC
TRBJ2-2	-	TRBV4-3	TRBD2	CASSQGPLAGVITGELFF	TGCGCCAGCAGCCAAGGACCCCTAGCGGGGGTTATCACCGGGGAGCTGTTTTTT
TRBJ1-5	-	TRBV12-3/TRBV12-4	-	CASSLDHFQPQHF	TGTGCCAGCAGTTTAGATCACTTTCAGCCCCAGCATTTT
TRBJ1-6	-	TRBV15	TRBD1	CATSREGQSSYNSPLHF	TGTGCCACCAGCAGAGAGGGACAGAGCTCCTATAATTCACCCCTCCACTTT
TRBJ2-2	-	TRBV4-2	TRBD2	CASSQGEGGPGELFF	TGTGCCAGCAGCCAAGGGGAGGGAGGCCCCGGGGAGCTGTTTTTT
TRBJ1-2	few	TRBV7-2	-	CASSLDGGLGTGYTF	TGTGCCAGCAGCTTAGACGGTGGGTTGGGCACTGGCTACACCTTC
TRBJ2-1	few	TRBV5-1	TRBD1	CASSLGPGQGRGEQFF	TGCGCCAGCAGCTTGGGCCCGGGACAGGGAAGGGGTGAGCAGTTCTTC
TRBJ1-2	-	TRBV7-9	-	CASSRRGPNGYTF	TGTGCCAGCAGCCGGCGGGGCCCAAATGGCTACACCTTC
TRBJ2-7	few	TRBV7-2	-	CASSSETEVPYEQYF	TGTGCCAGCAGCTCAGAGACTGAGGTACCCTACGAGCAGTACTTC
TRBJ1-1	-	TRBV20-1	-	CSATRRVNTEAFF	TGCAGTGCTACCCGGAGAGTGAACACTGAAGCTTTCTTT
TRBJ1-5	-	TRBV12-5	-	CASGLVLGTYSNQPQHF	TGTGCTAGTGGTTTGGTACTAGGAACATATAGCAATCAGCCCCAGCATTTT
TRBJ1-2	-	TRBV29-1	TRBD1	CSVGVGQGNSYTF	TGCAGCGTTGGTGTGGGACAGGGGAATTCCTACACCTTC
TRBJ1-3	many	TRBV6-5	-	CASSYNPGNTIYF	TGTGCCAGCAGTTATAACCCAGGAAACACCATATATTTT
TRBJ2-5	few	TRBV6-5	-	CASSYSDIRETQYF	TGTGCCAGCAGTTACTCAGACATTAGGGAGACCCAGTACTTC
TRBJ1-6	-	TRBV12-3/TRBV12-4	TRBD1	CASLAGTVYNSPLHF	TGTGCCAGCCTCGCCGGGACAGTCTATAATTCACCCCTCCACTTT
TRBJ1-5	-	TRBV15	TRBD1	CATSRPGGRQPQHF	TGTGCCACCAGCAGGCCAGGGGGCCGGCAGCCCCAGCATTTT
TRBJ2-7	few	TRBV10-3	TRBD2	CAISDWTSGGRSYEQYF	TGTGCCATCAGTGACTGGACTAGCGGGGGCCGCTCCTACGAGCAGTACTTC
TRBJ1-2	-	TRBV20-1	TRBD1	CSATTDRVNGYTF	TGCAGTGCGACTACGGACAGGGTTAATGGCTACACCTTC
TRBJ2-7	-	TRBV4-2	-	CASSQDLQEGYEQYF	TGTGCCAGCAGCCAAGATCTCCAGGAGGGCTACGAGCAGTACTTC
TRBJ2-1	-	TRBV24-1	TRBD1	CATSARDRTGEQFF	TGTGCCACCAGTGCTAGGGACAGAACAGGTGAGCAGTTCTTC
TRBJ1-2	few	TRBV15	TRBD1	CATSRDGGGNYGYTF	TGTGCCACCAGCAGAGATGGAGGGGGCAACTATGGCTACACCTTC
TRBJ2-2	-	TRBV19	TRBD1	CASSFDRENTGELFF	TGTGCGAGTAGTTTCGACAGGGAGAACACCGGGGAGCTGTTTTTT
TRBJ1-6	few	TRBV4-1	-	CASSQDSVVGRPLHF	TGCGCCAGCAGCCAAGACTCCGTCGTGGGGCGACCCCTCCACTTT
TRBJ2-5	-	TRBV12-3/TRBV12-4	TRBD1	CASSLQGQGQTQYF	TGTGCCAGCAGTCTACAAGGACAGGGTCAGACCCAGTACTTC
TRBJ2-7	-	TRBV4-2	-	CASSHGSKPGGQYF	TGTGCCAGCAGCCACGGGAGCAAACCCGGCGGGCAGTACTTC
TRBJ2-3	few	TRBV4-1	-	CASSHGLGGRTDTQYF	TGCGCCAGCAGCCATGGCTTGGGGGGACGCACAGATACGCAGTATTTT
TRBJ1-6	-	TRBV27	-	CASSRSPGRSDSPLHF	TGTGCCAGCAGTCGATCTCCTGGGCGGTCGGATTCACCCCTCCACTTT
TRBJ1-5	-	TRBV12-3/TRBV12-4	-	CASSLTEGDQPQHF	TGTGCCAGCAGCCTGACAGAAGGCGACCAGCCCCAGCATTTT
TRBJ2-5	-	TRBV6-2/TRBV6-3	-	CPSSYWTASETQYF	TGTCCCAGCAGTTACTGGACCGCCTCTGAGACCCAGTACTTC